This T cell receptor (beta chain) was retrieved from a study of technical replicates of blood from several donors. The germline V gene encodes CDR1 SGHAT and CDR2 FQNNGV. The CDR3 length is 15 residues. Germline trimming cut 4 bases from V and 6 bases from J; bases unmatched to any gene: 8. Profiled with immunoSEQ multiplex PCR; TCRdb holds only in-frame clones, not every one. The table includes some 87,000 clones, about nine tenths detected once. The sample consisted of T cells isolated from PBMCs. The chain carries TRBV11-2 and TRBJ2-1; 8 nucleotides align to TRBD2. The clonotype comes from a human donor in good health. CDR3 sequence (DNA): TGTGCCAGCAGCTACAGCGGGAGTTTCACCAATGAGCAGTTCTTC. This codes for CASSYSGSFTNEQFF.